Listed below are T cell receptor beta chains from one sample, sequenced in a study of blood T cell repertoires in COVID-19. The data were produced by immunoSEQ multiplex PCR, yet TCRdb's version contains in-frame clones alone and is incomplete. This sample has approximately 100,000 clones, with over 75% found just once. The sample consisted of peripheral blood. These receptors all come from a woman of 80 years or more with acute or convalescent COVID-19. Both conserved end residues are part of each CDR3. A D gene is named only where the DNA matches it firmly. Expanded clones get a size class; other rows say once, few or many, or leave the size out.

j_call d_call v_call clone_size cdr3_nt cdr3_aa
TRBJ2-5 TRBD2 TRBV5-4 - TGTGCCAGCAGATCAGGACTAGAAGAGACCCAGTACTTC CASRSGLEETQYF
TRBJ1-1 - TRBV28 - TGTGCCAGCAGTTTCGGGCAGGGCGGCACTGAAGCTTTCTTT CASSFGQGGTEAFF
TRBJ1-5 - TRBV27 - TGTGCCAGGGACGGGGATCAGCCCCAGCATTTT CARDGDQPQHF
TRBJ1-3 TRBD1 TRBV6-2/TRBV6-3 - TGTGCCAGCAGCCGGGACAGGGGGACTACTGGAAACACCATATATTTT CASSRDRGTTGNTIYF
TRBJ2-3 TRBD2 TRBV6-2/TRBV6-3 - TGTGCCAGCAGTGAGAATGCTAGCGGGGGTCAAGATACGCAGTATTTT CASSENASGGQDTQYF
TRBJ1-1 - TRBV5-8 - TGTGCCAGCGAAGGGGTCCACTCAGCTTTCTTT CASEGVHSAFF
TRBJ1-5 - TRBV19 - TGTGCCAGTAGTGAACAGCGGAATCAGCCCCAGCATTTT CASSEQRNQPQHF
TRBJ2-2 - TRBV2 - TGTGCCAGCAGCCCCAAAGCGTCAACTAGTGCCGGGGAGCTGTTTTTT CASSPKASTSAGELFF
TRBJ1-1 - TRBV28 - TGTGCCAGCAGTTTAACGCGGGGTCTGAACACTGAAGCTTTCTTT CASSLTRGLNTEAFF
TRBJ1-2 - TRBV15 - TGTGCCACCAGCAGTCAGGGCTCTTCCTATGGCTACACCTTC CATSSQGSSYGYTF
TRBJ2-3 TRBD2 TRBV6-6 - TGTGCCAGCACCCTTAGCGGGGGGCCCTCCGATACGCAGTATTTT CASTLSGGPSDTQYF
TRBJ2-7 - TRBV12-3/TRBV12-4 - TGTGCCAGCAGCATCCAAAGGGGTTCCGAGCAGTACTTC CASSIQRGSEQYF
TRBJ1-6 - TRBV3-1/TRBV3-2 - TGTGCCAGCAGCTCCCAGGACTCCAATTCACCCCTCCACTTT CASSSQDSNSPLHF
TRBJ1-4 - TRBV30 - TGTGCCTGGAGTGTACTTCAGGGTACTAATGAAAAACTGTTTTTT CAWSVLQGTNEKLFF
TRBJ1-1 - TRBV6-2/TRBV6-3 - TGTGCCAGCAGTTATTCCCCTCAGGCCACTGAAGCTTTCTTT CASSYSPQATEAFF
TRBJ1-1 - TRBV3-1/TRBV3-2 medium-sized TGTGCCAGCAGGGGGGGGGCAAGCACTGAAGCTTTCTTT CASRGGASTEAFF
TRBJ1-2 TRBD1 TRBV5-1 few TGCGCCAGCAGCAATCGGACAGGGTTAAACTATGGCTACACCTTC CASSNRTGLNYGYTF
TRBJ1-6 - TRBV5-4 - TGTGCCAGCCGGCCGAGGGCGGAACCGAATTCACCCCTCCACTTT CASRPRAEPNSPLHF
TRBJ1-5 - TRBV7-9 few TGTGCCAGCAGCTCCCCGGGGGGCCCCAATCAGCCCCAGCATTTT CASSSPGGPNQPQHF
TRBJ2-5 - TRBV15 - TGTGCCACCACCCCGACTGGCGGGGAGACCCAGTACTTC CATTPTGGETQYF
TRBJ2-1 TRBD1 TRBV28 - TGTGCCAGCAGTTTACGAGTGACAGGGACCTACAATGAGCAGTTCTTC CASSLRVTGTYNEQFF
TRBJ2-2 - TRBV7-2 - TGTGCCAGCAGCTTAAGGGACATCTACACCGGGGAGCTGTTTTTT CASSLRDIYTGELFF
TRBJ1-2 - TRBV5-1 - TGCGCCAGCAGCCCATCCGCAGGAGGGTGGGTCAACTATGGCTACACCTTC CASSPSAGGWVNYGYTF
TRBJ1-2 - TRBV20-1 few TGCAGTGCCGCGAACAGCTATGGCTACACCTTC CSAANSYGYTF
TRBJ1-1 - TRBV28 - TGTGCCAGCAGTTTGGGCCAGGGAAACACTGAAGCTTTCTTT CASSLGQGNTEAFF
TRBJ1-2 TRBD1 TRBV30 - TGTGCCTGGACCCTGACAGGGGAGAGCTACACCTTC CAWTLTGESYTF
TRBJ1-4 - TRBV6-2/TRBV6-3 - TGTGCCAGCAGTTACGAAGGGGCGAATGAAAAACTGTTTTTT CASSYEGANEKLFF
TRBJ1-5 TRBD1 TRBV24-1 once TGTGCCACCAGTGATCCTCGGACAGGGAATCAGCCCCAGCATTTT CATSDPRTGNQPQHF
TRBJ1-6 - TRBV19 - TGTGCCAGTAATACAGGGTCTAATTCACCCCTCCACTTT CASNTGSNSPLHF
TRBJ1-1 TRBD1 TRBV2 few TGTGCCAGCAGTGACGACAGGGATGAAGCTTTCTTT CASSDDRDEAFF
TRBJ1-2 TRBD1 TRBV9 - TGTGCCAGCAGCGTAGCCGCGACAGGGGACTATGGCTACACCTTC CASSVAATGDYGYTF
TRBJ1-6 TRBD1 TRBV11-2 - TGTGCCAGCACCCTCCGAGGGACCGGGACAGGGTTAACTAATTCACCCCTCCACTTT CASTLRGTGTGLTNSPLHF
TRBJ2-2 - TRBV15 - TGTGCCACCAGCCCAGGGGTAGCGACAGTGTCCTTCACCGGGGAGCTGTTTTTT CATSPGVATVSFTGELFF
TRBJ1-2 TRBD1 TRBV3-1/TRBV3-2 - TGTGCCAGCAGCCTATCGGGACAGGGGGCTTCATGGTATGGCTACACCTTC CASSLSGQGASWYGYTF
TRBJ2-1 - TRBV19 - TGTGCCAGTAGTATCCCCCCCGGGAATGAGCAGTTCTTC CASSIPPGNEQFF
TRBJ1-5 - TRBV28 - TGTGCCAGTTATCCAGGCACGAATAATCAGCCCCAGCATTTT CASYPGTNNQPQHF
TRBJ1-2 TRBD1 TRBV6-6 - TGTGCCAGTAGGCGGGACAGGCCAAACTATGGCTACACCTTC CASRRDRPNYGYTF
TRBJ1-1 - TRBV3-1/TRBV3-2 - TGTGCCAGCAGCCAAGAAGGGAGGACTGAAGCTTTCTTT CASSQEGRTEAFF
TRBJ1-5 - TRBV28 - TGTGCCAGCAGTTTTGGGCCTGGTCAGCCCCAGCATTTT CASSFGPGQPQHF
TRBJ2-7 TRBD1 TRBV18 - TGTGCCAGCTCACCGGGACAGGACATTCGTTACGAGCAGTACTTC CASSPGQDIRYEQYF
TRBJ1-6 - TRBV6-5 - TGTGCCAGCAGCCAGGGTGTTTCACCCCTCCACTTT CASSQGVSPLHF
TRBJ2-5 - TRBV11-2 - TGTGCCAGCAACCAACAGTCAGGGTTTCCAGAGACCCAGTACTTC CASNQQSGFPETQYF
TRBJ2-5 TRBD1 TRBV7-2 once TGTGCCAGCAGCTTCGGACAGGGCGGGCAAGAGACCCAGTACTTC CASSFGQGGQETQYF
TRBJ1-1 - TRBV19 few TGTGCCAGTATCTGGGGGGGAACTGAAGCTTTCTTT CASIWGGTEAFF
TRBJ1-6 TRBD1 TRBV7-9 - TGTGCCAGCAGTTTAAGGACAGGGGGCAATTCACCCCTCCACTTT CASSLRTGGNSPLHF
TRBJ1-4 TRBD1 TRBV6-1 once TGTGCCAGCAGTGAATTGGGACAGGGACCTGAAAAACTGTTTTTT CASSELGQGPEKLFF
TRBJ2-1 TRBD2 TRBV7-3 few TGTGCCAGCAGCTTAGGGGGACTAGCGGCCAATGAGCAGTTCTTC CASSLGGLAANEQFF
TRBJ2-1 TRBD1 TRBV7-6 - TGTGCCAGCAGTTCAACAGGGGGCCGGTACAATGAGCAGTTCTTC CASSSTGGRYNEQFF
TRBJ2-5 TRBD2 TRBV28 - TGTGCCAGCAGGGGCCGGACTAGCTTCGAAGAGACCCAGTACTTC CASRGRTSFEETQYF
TRBJ1-2 TRBD1 TRBV5-1 - TGCGCCAGCAGCTTGGAACAGGGGAAAGGATATGGCTACACCTTC CASSLEQGKGYGYTF
TRBJ2-7 - TRBV18 few TGTGCCAGCTCACCCTCTTTACAGGGCTCCTACGAGCAGTACTTC CASSPSLQGSYEQYF
TRBJ1-1 - TRBV7-8 once TGTGCCAGCGTGAGAAAAACTGAAGCTTTCTTT CASVRKTEAFF
TRBJ1-1 - TRBV29-1 - TGCAGCGTTGAAGAGGGGGGGGAAGCTTTCTTT CSVEEGGEAFF
TRBJ2-5 TRBD2 TRBV9 - TGTGCCAGCAGCCCAGCGGAGCGGGGGGCTTACCAAGAGACCCAGTACTTC CASSPAERGAYQETQYF
TRBJ2-1 TRBD1 TRBV18 - TGTGCCAGCTCACAAGGGACAGGGACACACAATGAGCAGTTCTTC CASSQGTGTHNEQFF